A selection of T cell receptor beta chains follows, all from one sample in a study of blood T cell repertoires in COVID-19. Sequencing used immunoSEQ multiplex PCR; TCRdb keeps in-frame clones, though not all of them. The sample holds around 50,000 clones, about nine tenths seen once. Sequenced: peripheral blood. Receptors were obtained from a woman of 80 years or more with COVID-19, enrolled during active disease. The CDR3 runs from the conserved cysteine through the conserved F or W. The D gene is left open where the match is weak. A row's size may be missing; if present it is once, few, many or a size class.

clone size: -; J gene: TRBJ2-7; V gene: TRBV5-1; D gene: -; CDR3 DNA: TGCGCCAGCAGCTTGGACCCAGGGGAGACCTACGAGCAGTACTTC; CDR3 protein: CASSLDPGETYEQYF
clone size: -; J gene: TRBJ2-4; V gene: TRBV2; D gene: TRBD2; CDR3 DNA: TGTGCCAGCAGTGAAAGGGAGACTAGCATCATTCAGTACTTC; CDR3 protein: CASSERETSIIQYF
clone size: -; J gene: TRBJ1-1; V gene: TRBV5-4; D gene: -; CDR3 DNA: TGTGCCAGCAGCTTGGCTAGTACAGGGTGGGGGAACACTGAAGCTTTCTTT; CDR3 protein: CASSLASTGWGNTEAFF
clone size: -; J gene: TRBJ1-5; V gene: TRBV9; D gene: -; CDR3 DNA: TGTGCCAGCAGCAAAATCGGGGGAGACCAGCCCCAGCATTTT; CDR3 protein: CASSKIGGDQPQHF
clone size: -; J gene: TRBJ2-3; V gene: TRBV10-3; D gene: -; CDR3 DNA: TGTGCCACGTCCCCGGGACTTAGCACAGATACGCAGTATTTT; CDR3 protein: CATSPGLSTDTQYF
clone size: -; J gene: TRBJ2-2; V gene: TRBV7-2; D gene: TRBD1; CDR3 DNA: TGTGCCAGCAGGAACAGGGGGATTAACACCGGGGAGCTGTTTTTT; CDR3 protein: CASRNRGINTGELFF
clone size: -; J gene: TRBJ2-3; V gene: TRBV6-5; D gene: -; CDR3 DNA: TGTGCCAGCAGTTACTCGAAGGCGGGGGCGCACTATACGCAGTATTTT; CDR3 protein: CASSYSKAGAHYTQYF
clone size: -; J gene: TRBJ2-7; V gene: TRBV2; D gene: TRBD1; CDR3 DNA: TGTGCCAGCAGTGAAGCCGGGACAGGGGGCTTGTACGAGCAGTACTTC; CDR3 protein: CASSEAGTGGLYEQYF
clone size: -; J gene: TRBJ2-3; V gene: TRBV12-3/TRBV12-4; D gene: -; CDR3 DNA: TGTGCCAGCAGGACGCGGGGCACAGATACGCAGTATTTT; CDR3 protein: CASRTRGTDTQYF
clone size: -; J gene: TRBJ2-5; V gene: TRBV12-3/TRBV12-4; D gene: -; CDR3 DNA: TGTGCCAGCACCCCGGCGGGCTGGGAGACCCAGTACTTC; CDR3 protein: CASTPAGWETQYF
clone size: -; J gene: TRBJ1-2; V gene: TRBV2; D gene: -; CDR3 DNA: TGTGCCAGCATACTCCTTGGCTACACCTTC; CDR3 protein: CASILLGYTF
clone size: -; J gene: TRBJ1-1; V gene: TRBV5-1; D gene: -; CDR3 DNA: TGCGCCAGCAGCTTGTCCCAGGGTATGGGGAACACTGAAGCTTTCTTT; CDR3 protein: CASSLSQGMGNTEAFF
clone size: -; J gene: TRBJ2-7; V gene: TRBV27; D gene: -; CDR3 DNA: TGTGCCAGCAGCCAGGACTTCTCCTACGAGCAGTACTTC; CDR3 protein: CASSQDFSYEQYF
clone size: -; J gene: TRBJ1-2; V gene: TRBV10-3; D gene: -; CDR3 DNA: TGTGCCATCAACCGACAGTCCAGCTATGGCTACACCTTC; CDR3 protein: CAINRQSSYGYTF
clone size: -; J gene: TRBJ2-1; V gene: TRBV5-1; D gene: TRBD2; CDR3 DNA: TGCGCCAGCAGCTCTACTAGCGGGGGTTCCTACAATGAGCAGTTCTTC; CDR3 protein: CASSSTSGGSYNEQFF
clone size: once; J gene: TRBJ2-5; V gene: TRBV10-3; D gene: -; CDR3 DNA: TGTGCCATCAGTGAGTCGAGGGGGAGAGGTGAGACCCAGTACTTC; CDR3 protein: CAISESRGRGETQYF
clone size: -; J gene: TRBJ1-2; V gene: TRBV7-9; D gene: -; CDR3 DNA: TGTGCCAGCAGCTTCCCGTTTGAGGGGGTTAATGGCTACACCTTC; CDR3 protein: CASSFPFEGVNGYTF
clone size: -; J gene: TRBJ1-1; V gene: TRBV12-3/TRBV12-4; D gene: -; CDR3 DNA: TGTGCCAGCAGTGAATCAGGGTTGGAAGCTTTCTTT; CDR3 protein: CASSESGLEAFF
clone size: -; J gene: TRBJ2-1; V gene: TRBV2; D gene: TRBD2; CDR3 DNA: TGTGCCAGCAGTACTACTAGCGGGGGGCCTCGAAAGCAGTTCTTC; CDR3 protein: CASSTTSGGPRKQFF
clone size: -; J gene: TRBJ2-5; V gene: TRBV2; D gene: TRBD1; CDR3 DNA: TGTGCCAGCCAGGGGGGACAGGGAGAGCAGACCCAGTACTTC; CDR3 protein: CASQGGQGEQTQYF